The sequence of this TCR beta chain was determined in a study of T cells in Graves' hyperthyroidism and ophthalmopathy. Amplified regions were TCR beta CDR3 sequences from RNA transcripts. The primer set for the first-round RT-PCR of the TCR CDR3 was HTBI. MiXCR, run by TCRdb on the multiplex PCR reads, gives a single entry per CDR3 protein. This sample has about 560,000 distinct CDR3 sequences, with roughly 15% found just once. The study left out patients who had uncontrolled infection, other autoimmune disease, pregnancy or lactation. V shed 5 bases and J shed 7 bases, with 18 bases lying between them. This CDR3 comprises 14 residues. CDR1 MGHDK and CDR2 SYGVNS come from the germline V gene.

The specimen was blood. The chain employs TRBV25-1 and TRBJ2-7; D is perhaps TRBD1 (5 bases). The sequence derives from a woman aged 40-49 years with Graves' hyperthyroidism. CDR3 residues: CASSPDLQGGEQYF. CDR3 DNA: TGTGCCAGCAGTCCAGATTTGCAGGGTGGGGAGCAGTACTTC.